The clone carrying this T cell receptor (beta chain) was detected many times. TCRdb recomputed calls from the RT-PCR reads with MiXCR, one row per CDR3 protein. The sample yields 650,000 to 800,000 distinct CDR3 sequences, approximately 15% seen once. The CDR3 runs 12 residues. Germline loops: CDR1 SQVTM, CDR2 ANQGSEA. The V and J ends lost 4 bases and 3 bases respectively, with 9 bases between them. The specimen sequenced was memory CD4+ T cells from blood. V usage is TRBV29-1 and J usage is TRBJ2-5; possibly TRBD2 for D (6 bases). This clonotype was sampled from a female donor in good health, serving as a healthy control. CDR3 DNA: TGCAGCGTTGCGGGCGGGGAAGAGACCCAGTACTTC. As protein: CSVAGGEETQYF.